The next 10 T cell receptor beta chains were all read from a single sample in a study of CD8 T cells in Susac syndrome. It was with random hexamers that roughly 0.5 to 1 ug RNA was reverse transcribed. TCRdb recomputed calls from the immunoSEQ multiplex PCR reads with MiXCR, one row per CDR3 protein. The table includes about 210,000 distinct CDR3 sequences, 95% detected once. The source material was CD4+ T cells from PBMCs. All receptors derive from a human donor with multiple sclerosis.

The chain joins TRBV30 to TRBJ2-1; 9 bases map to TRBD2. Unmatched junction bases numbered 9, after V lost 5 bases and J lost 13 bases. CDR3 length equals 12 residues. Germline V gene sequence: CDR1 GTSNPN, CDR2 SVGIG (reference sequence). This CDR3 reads CAWDRAGGLQFF. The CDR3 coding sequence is TGTGCCTGGGACAGGGCGGGAGGGTTACAGTTCTTC.

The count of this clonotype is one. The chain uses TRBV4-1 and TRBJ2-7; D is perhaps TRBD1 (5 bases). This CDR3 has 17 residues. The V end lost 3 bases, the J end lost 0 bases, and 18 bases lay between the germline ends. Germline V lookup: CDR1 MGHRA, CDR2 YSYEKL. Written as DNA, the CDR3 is TGCGCCAGCAGCCAGCTAGGAAGGGGATCCCCCTCCTACGAGCAGTACTTC. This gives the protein CASSQLGRGSPSYEQYF.

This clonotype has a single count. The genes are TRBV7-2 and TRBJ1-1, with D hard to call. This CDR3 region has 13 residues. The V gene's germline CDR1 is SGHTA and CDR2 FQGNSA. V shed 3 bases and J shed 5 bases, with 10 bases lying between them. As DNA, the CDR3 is TGTGCCAGCAGCTTCGCCCACCAGACTGAAGCTTTCTTT. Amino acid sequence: CASSFAHQTEAFF.

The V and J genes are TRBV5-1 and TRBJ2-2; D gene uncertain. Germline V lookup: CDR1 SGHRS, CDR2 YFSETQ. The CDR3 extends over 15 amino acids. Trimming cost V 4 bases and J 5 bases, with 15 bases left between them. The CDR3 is CASSPDTRPTGELFF. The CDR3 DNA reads TGCGCCAGCAGCCCCGACACCCGTCCGACCGGGGAGCTGTTTTTT.

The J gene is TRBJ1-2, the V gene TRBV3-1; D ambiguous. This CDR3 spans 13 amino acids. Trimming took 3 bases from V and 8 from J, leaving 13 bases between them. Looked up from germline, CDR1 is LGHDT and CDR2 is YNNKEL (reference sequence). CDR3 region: CASSQLEGFGYTF. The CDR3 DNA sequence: TGTGCCAGCAGCCAGTTGGAGGGATTCGGCTACACCTTC.

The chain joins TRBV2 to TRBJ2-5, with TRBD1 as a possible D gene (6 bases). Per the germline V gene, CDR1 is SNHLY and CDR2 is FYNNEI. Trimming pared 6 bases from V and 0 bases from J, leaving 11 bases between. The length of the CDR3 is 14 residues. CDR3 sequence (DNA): TGTGCCAGCAGAAGGACAGCGTACCAAGAGACCCAGTACTTC. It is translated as CASRRTAYQETQYF.

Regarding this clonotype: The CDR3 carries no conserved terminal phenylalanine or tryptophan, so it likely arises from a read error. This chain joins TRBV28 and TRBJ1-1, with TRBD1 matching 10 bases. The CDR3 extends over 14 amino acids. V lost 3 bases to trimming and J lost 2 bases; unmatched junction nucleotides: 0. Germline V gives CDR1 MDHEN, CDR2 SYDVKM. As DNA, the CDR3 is TGTGCCAGCAGTTTGACAGGGGGCAACACTGAAGCTTTCTTG. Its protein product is CASSLTGGNTEAFL.

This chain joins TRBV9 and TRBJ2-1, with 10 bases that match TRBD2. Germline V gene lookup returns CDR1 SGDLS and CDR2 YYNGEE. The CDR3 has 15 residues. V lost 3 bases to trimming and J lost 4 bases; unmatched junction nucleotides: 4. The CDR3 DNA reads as TGTGCCAGCAGCGCCACTAGCGGGGCATACAATGAGCAGTTCTTC. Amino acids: CASSATSGAYNEQFF.

The CDR3 loop is CSVEEYSVSSYNEQFF. CDR3 bases: TGCAGCGTTGAAGAGTACAGTGTGAGCTCCTACAATGAGCAGTTCTTC. The rearrangement uses TRBV29-1 and TRBJ2-1; D is uncertain. Trimming removed 0 bases from V and 0 bases from J, with 12 bases in between. This CDR3 spans 16 amino acids. Germline CDR1 SQVTM, CDR2 ANQGSEA.

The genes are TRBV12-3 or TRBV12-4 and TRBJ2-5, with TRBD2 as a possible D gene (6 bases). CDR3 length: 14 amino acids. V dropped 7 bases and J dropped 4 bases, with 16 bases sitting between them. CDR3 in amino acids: CASMAGLPSETQYF. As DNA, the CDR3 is TGTGCCAGCATGGCGGGACTTCCTTCAGAGACCCAGTACTTC.